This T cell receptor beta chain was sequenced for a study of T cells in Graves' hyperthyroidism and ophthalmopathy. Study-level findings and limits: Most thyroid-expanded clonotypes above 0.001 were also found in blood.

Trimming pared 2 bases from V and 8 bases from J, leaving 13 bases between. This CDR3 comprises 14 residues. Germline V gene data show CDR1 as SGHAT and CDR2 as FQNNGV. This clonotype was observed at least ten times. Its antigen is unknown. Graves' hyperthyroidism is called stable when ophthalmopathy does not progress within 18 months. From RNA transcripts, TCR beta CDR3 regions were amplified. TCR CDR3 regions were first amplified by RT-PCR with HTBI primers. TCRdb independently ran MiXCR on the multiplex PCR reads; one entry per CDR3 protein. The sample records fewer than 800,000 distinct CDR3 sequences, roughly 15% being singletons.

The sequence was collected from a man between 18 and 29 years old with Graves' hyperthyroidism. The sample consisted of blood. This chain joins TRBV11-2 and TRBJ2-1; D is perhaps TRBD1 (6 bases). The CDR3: CASSLRTVADEQFF. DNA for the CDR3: TGTGCCAGCAGCTTAAGGACAGTAGCCGATGAGCAGTTCTTC.